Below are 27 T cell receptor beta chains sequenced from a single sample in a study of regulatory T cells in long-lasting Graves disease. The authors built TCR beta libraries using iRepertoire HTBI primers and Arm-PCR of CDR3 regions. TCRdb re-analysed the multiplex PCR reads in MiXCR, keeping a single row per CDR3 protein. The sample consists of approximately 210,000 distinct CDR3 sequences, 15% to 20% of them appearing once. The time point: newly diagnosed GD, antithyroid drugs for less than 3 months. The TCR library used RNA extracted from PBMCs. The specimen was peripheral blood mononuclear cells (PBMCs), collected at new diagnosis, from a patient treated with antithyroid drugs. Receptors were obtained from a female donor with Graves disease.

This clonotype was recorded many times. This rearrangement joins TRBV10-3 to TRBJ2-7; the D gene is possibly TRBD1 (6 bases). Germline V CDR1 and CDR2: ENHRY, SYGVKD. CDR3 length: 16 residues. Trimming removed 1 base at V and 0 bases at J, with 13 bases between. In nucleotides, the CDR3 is TGTGCCATCAGTGAGTTTGGAAGGGACAACTCCTACGAGCAGTACTTC. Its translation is CAISEFGRDNSYEQYF.

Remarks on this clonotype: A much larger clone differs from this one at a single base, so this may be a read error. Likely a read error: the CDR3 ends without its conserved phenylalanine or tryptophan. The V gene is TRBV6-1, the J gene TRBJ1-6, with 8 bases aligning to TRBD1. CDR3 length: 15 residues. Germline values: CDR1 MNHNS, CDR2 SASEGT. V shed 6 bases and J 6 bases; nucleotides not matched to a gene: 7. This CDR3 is CASSRQGPSNSPLHL. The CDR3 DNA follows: TGTGCCAGCAGCCGACAGGGGCCCTCTAATTCACCCCTCCACCTT.

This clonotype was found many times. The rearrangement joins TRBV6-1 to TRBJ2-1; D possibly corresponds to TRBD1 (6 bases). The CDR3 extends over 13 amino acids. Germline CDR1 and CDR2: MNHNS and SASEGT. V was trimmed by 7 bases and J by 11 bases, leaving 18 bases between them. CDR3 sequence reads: CASTQQGSQKQFF. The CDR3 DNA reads TGTGCCAGCACCCAACAGGGTTCCCAAAAGCAGTTCTTC.

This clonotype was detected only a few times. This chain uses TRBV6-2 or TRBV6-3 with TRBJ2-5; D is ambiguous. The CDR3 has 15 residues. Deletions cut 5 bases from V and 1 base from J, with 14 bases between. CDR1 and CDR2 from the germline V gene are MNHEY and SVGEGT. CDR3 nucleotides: TGTGCCAGCAGTGGCCTGGGCAGCCTCCAAGAGACCCAGTACTTC. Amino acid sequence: CASSGLGSLQETQYF.

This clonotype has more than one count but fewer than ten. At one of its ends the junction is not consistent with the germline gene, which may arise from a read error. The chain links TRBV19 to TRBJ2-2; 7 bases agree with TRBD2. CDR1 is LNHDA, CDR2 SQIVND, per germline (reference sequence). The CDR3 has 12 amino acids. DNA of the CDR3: TGTGCCAGTAAAGGGCAGAGCGGGGAGCTGCTTTTT. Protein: CASKGQSGELLF.

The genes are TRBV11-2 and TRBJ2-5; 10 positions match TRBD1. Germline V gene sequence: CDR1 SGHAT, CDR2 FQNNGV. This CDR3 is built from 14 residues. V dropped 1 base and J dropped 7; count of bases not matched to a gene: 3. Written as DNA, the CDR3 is TGTGCCAGCAGCTTAGGACAGGGGGCGGGGACCCAGTACTTC. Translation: CASSLGQGAGTQYF.

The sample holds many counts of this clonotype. This CDR3 is CASSPSLNTDTQYF. DNA of the CDR3: TGTGCCAGCAGCCCCTCGCTGAATACAGATACGCAGTATTTT. V usage is TRBV7-3 and J usage is TRBJ2-3; D not certain. V lost 5 bases to trimming and J lost 3 bases, with 12 bases between them. The CDR3 is 14 amino acids. Germline V gene data show CDR1 as SGHTA and CDR2 as FQGTGA.

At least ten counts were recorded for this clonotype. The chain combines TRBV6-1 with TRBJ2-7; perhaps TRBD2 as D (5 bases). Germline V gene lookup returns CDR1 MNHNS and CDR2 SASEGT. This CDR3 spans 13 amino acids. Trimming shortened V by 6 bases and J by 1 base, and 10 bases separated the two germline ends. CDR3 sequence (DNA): TGTGCCAGCAGCCCTGGACTGTCCTACGAGCAGTACTTC. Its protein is CASSPGLSYEQYF.

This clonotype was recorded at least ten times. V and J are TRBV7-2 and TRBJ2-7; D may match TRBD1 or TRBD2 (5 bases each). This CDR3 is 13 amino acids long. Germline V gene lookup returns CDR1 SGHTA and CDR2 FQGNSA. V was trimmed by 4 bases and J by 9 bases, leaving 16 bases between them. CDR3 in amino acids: CASSSTGHGGQYF. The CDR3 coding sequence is TGTGCCAGCAGCTCGACTGGACATGGGGGGCAGTACTTC. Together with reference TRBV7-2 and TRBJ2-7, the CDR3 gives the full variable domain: GAGVSQSPSNKVTEKGKDVELRCDPISGHTALYWYRQSLGQGLEFLIYFQGNSAPDKSGLPSDRFSAERTGGSVSTLTIQRTQQEDSAVYLCASSSTGHGGQYFGPGTRLTVT.

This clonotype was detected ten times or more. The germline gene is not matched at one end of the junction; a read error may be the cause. CDR3 DNA: TGTGCCAGCAGTGAGGTGATGGAGCCCCAGCATTTT. It is translated as CASSEVMEPQHF. The rearrangement joins TRBV10-2 to TRBJ1-5; D gene uncertain. Germline V gene lookup returns CDR1 WSHSY and CDR2 SAAADI. CDR3 length: 12 amino acids.

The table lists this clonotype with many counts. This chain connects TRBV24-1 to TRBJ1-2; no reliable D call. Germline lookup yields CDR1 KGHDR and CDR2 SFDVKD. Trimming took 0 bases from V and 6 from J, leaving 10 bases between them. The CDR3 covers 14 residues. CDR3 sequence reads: CATSDLLGRHGYTF. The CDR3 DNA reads TGTGCCACCAGTGATTTGCTAGGGAGGCATGGCTACACCTTC.

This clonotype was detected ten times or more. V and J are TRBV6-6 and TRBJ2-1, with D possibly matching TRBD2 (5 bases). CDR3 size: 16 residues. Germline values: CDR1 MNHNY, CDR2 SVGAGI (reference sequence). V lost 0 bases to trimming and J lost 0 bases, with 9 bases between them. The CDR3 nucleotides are TGTGCCAGCAGTTACTCGGGGAGTAGCTCCTACAATGAGCAGTTCTTC. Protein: CASSYSGSSSYNEQFF.

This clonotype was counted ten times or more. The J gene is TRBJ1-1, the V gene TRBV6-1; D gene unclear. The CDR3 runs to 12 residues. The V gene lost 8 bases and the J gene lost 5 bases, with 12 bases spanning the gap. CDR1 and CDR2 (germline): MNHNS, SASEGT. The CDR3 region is CASGWVYTEAFF. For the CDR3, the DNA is TGTGCCAGCGGATGGGTATATACTGAAGCTTTCTTT.

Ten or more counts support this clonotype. For the CDR3, the DNA is TGTGCCAGCAGTACACAGGGGTCCACTGAAGCTTTCTTT. The encoded protein is CASSTQGSTEAFF. This chain connects TRBV6-1 to TRBJ1-1; 7 bases map to TRBD1. The V and J ends lost 5 bases and 4 bases, in that order; junction bases with no gene match: 4. The length of the CDR3 is 13 residues. Germline V gene lookup returns CDR1 MNHNS and CDR2 SASEGT.

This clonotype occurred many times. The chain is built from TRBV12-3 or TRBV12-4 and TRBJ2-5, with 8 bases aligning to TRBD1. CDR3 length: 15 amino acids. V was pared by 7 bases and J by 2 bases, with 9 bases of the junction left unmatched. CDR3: CASNLGTGLQETQYF. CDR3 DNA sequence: TGTGCCAGCAATCTCGGGACAGGCCTGCAAGAGACCCAGTACTTC.

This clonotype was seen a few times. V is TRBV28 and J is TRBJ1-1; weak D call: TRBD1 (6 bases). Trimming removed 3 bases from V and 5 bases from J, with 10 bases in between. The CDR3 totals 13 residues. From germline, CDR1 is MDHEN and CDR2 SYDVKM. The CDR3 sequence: CASSFGGLTEAFF. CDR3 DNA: TGTGCCAGCAGTTTCGGGGGGCTGACTGAAGCTTTCTTT.

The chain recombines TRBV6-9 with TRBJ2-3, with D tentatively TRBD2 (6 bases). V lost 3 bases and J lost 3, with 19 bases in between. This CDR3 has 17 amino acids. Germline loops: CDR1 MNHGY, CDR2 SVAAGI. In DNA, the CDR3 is TGTGCCAGCAGTTACCCAACAACTAGCTTTAGGACAGATACGCAGTATTTT. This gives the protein CASSYPTTSFRTDTQYF.

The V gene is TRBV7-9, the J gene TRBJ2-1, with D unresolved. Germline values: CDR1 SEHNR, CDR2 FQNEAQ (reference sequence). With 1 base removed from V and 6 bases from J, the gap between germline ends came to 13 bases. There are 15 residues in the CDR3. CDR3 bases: TGTGCCAGCAGCTTAGTGTTACTACCACGCAATGAGCAGTTCTTC. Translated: CASSLVLLPRNEQFF.

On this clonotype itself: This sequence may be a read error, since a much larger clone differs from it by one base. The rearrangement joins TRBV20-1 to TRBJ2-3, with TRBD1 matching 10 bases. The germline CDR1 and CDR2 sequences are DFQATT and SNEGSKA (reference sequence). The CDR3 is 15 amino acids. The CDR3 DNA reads TGCAGTACTAGAGCCGGGACAGGGGATGCAGATACGCAGTATTTT. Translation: CSTRAGTGDADTQYF.

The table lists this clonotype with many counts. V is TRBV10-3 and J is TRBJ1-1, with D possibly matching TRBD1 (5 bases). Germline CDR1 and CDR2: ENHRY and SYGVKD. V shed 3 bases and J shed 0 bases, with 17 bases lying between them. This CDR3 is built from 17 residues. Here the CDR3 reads CAISDPTQGLMNTEAFF. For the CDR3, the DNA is TGTGCCATCAGTGATCCCACGCAGGGCCTCATGAACACTGAAGCTTTCTTT.

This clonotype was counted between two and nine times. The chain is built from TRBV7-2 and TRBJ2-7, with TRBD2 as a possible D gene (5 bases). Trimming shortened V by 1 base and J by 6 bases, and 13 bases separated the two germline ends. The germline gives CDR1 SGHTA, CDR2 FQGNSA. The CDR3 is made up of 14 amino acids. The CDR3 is CASSLDASPGEQYF. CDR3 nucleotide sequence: TGTGCCAGCAGCTTAGATGCTAGCCCGGGCGAGCAGTACTTC.

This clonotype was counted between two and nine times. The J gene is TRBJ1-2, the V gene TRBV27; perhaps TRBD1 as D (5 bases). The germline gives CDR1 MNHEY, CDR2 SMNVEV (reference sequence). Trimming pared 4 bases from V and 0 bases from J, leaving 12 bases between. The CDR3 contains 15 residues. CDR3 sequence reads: CASSWGRGSNYGYTF. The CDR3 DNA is TGTGCCAGCAGTTGGGGAAGGGGATCTAACTATGGCTACACCTTC.

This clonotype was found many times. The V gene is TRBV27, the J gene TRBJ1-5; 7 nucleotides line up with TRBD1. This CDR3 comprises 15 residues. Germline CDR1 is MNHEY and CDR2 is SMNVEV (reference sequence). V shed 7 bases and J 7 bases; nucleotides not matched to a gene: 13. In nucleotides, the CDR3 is TGTGCCAGCAACCCAACAGGGGCGATGGGACAGCCCCAGCATTTT. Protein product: CASNPTGAMGQPQHF.

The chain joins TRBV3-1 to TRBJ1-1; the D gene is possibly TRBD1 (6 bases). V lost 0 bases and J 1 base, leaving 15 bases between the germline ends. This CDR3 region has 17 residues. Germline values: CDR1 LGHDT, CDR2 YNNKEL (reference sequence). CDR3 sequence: CASSQDSSTGPNTEAFF. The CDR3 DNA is TGTGCCAGCAGCCAAGATAGCTCGACAGGTCCGAACACTGAAGCTTTCTTT.

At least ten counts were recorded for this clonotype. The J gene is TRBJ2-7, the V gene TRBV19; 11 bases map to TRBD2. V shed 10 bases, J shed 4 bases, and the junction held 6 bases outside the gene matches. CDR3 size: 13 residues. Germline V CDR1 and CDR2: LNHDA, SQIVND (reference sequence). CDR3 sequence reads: CATRGLAEYEQYF. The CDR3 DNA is TGTGCCACTCGGGGACTAGCGGAATACGAGCAGTACTTC. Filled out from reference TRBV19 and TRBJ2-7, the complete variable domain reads DGGITQSPKYLFRKEGQNVTLSCEQNLNHDAMYWYRQDPGQGLRLIYYSQIVNDFQKGDIAEGYSVSREKKESFPLTVTSAQKNPTAFYLCATRGLAEYEQYFGPGTRLTVT.

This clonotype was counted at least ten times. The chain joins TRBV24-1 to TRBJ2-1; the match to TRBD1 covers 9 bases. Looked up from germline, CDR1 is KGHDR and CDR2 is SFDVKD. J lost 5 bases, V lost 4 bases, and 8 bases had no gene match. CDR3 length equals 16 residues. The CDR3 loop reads CATSDPGTGNDNEQFF. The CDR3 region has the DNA TGTGCCACCAGTGACCCTGGGACAGGGAATGACAATGAGCAGTTCTTC.

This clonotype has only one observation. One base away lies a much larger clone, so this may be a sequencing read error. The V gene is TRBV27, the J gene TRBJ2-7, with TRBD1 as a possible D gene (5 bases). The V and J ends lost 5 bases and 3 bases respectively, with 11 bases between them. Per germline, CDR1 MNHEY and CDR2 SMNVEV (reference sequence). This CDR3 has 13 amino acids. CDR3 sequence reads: CASSPRQIYEQYF. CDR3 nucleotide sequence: TGTGCCAGCAGTCCCCGACAGATCTACGAGCAGTACTTC.